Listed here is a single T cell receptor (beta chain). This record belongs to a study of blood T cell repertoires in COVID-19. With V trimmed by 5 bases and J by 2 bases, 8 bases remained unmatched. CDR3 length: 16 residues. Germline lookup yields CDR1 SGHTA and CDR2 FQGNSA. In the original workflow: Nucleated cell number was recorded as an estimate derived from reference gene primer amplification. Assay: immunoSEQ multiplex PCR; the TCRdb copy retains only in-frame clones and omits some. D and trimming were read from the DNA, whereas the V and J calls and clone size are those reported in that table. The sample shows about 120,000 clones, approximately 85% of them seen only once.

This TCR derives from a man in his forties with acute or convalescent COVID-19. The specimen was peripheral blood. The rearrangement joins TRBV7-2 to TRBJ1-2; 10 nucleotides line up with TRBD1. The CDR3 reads CASSPVKDRGNYGYTF. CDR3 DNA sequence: TGTGCCAGCAGCCCGGTAAAGGACAGGGGGAACTATGGCTACACCTTC.